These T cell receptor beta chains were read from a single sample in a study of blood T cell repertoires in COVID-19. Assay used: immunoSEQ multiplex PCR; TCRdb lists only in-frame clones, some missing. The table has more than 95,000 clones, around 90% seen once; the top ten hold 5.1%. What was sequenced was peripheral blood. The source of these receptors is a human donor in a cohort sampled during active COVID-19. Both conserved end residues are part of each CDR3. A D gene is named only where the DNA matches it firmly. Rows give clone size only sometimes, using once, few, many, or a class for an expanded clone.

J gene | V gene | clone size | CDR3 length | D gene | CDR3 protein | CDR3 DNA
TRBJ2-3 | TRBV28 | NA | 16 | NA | CASRGWGVLGTDTQYF | TGTGCCAGCAGGGGCTGGGGGGTACTCGGCACAGATACGCAGTATTTT
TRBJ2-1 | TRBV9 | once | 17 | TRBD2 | CASSSFSGGLTYNEQFF | TGTGCCAGCAGCTCATTTAGCGGGGGGCTAACCTACAATGAGCAGTTCTTC
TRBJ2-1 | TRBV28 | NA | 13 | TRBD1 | CASRMTGTGEQFF | TGTGCCAGCAGAATGACAGGGACGGGGGAGCAGTTCTTC
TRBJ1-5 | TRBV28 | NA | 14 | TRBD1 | CASSPGGRNQPQHF | TGTGCCAGCAGCCCAGGGGGCAGGAATCAGCCCCAGCATTTT
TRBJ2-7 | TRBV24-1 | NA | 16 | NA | CATSDQKTDRVYEQYF | TGTGCCACCAGTGACCAAAAAACGGACAGAGTTTACGAGCAGTACTTC
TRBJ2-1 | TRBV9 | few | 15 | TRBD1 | CASSVGTVITNEQFF | TGTGCCAGCAGCGTTGGGACAGTGATTACCAATGAGCAGTTCTTC
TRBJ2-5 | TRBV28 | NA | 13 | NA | CASSSSYQETQYF | TGTGCCAGCAGTTCGTCGTACCAAGAGACCCAGTACTTC
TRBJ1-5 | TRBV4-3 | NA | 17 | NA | CASMLRSVGSLNQPQHF | TGCGCCAGCATGTTAAGGTCCGTGGGCAGCCTAAATCAGCCCCAGCATTTT
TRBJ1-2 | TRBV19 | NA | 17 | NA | CASSRPGEAETNYGYTF | TGTGCCAGTAGTCGTCCGGGTGAGGCAGAGACTAACTATGGCTACACCTTC
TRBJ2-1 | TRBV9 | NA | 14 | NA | CASSYLSSYNEQFF | TGTGCCAGCAGTTATCTTAGTTCCTACAATGAGCAGTTCTTC
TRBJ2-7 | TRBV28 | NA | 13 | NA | CASTQGGVGEQYF | TGTGCCAGCACCCAGGGTGGTGTAGGCGAGCAGTACTTC
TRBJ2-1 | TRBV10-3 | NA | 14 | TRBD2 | CAISDSGGAYEQFF | TGTGCCATCAGTGATAGCGGGGGGGCATATGAGCAGTTCTTC
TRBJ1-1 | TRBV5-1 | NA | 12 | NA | CASSAGGTEAFF | TGCGCCAGCAGCGCCGGTGGCACTGAAGCTTTCTTT
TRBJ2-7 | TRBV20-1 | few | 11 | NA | CSAGRIYEQYF | TGCAGTGCTGGGAGAATTTACGAGCAGTACTTC
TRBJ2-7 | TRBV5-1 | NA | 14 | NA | CASSRGSPPYEQYF | TGCGCCAGCAGCCGGGGGTCCCCCCCCTACGAGCAGTACTTC
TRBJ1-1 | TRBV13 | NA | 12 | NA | CASSLVATEAFF | TGTGCCAGCAGCTTAGTAGCCACTGAAGCTTTCTTT
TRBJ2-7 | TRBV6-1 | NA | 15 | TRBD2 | CASSEQTSGMDEQYF | TGTGCCAGCAGTGAACAGACTAGCGGGATGGACGAGCAGTACTTC
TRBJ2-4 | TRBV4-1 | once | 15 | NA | CASSRGDRLLNIQYF | TGCGCCAGCAGCCGCGGAGATCGGCTATTAAACATTCAGTACTTC
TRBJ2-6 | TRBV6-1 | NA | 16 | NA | CASSEGEGSGANVLTF | TGTGCCAGCAGTGAAGGAGAGGGCTCTGGGGCCAACGTCCTGACTTTC
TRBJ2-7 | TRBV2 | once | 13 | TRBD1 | CASKAEGQGVEYF | TGTGCCAGCAAAGCCGAGGGGCAGGGGGTGGAGTACTTC
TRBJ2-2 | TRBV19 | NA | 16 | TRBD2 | CASSTPGLANTGELFF | TGTGCCAGTAGTACTCCCGGACTAGCGAACACCGGGGAGCTGTTTTTT
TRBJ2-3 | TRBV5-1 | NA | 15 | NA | CASSLEGVGTDTQYF | TGCGCCAGCAGCTTGGAGGGGGTTGGAACAGATACGCAGTATTTT
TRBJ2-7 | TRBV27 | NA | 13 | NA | CASRYRVGYEQYF | TGTGCCAGCAGGTACAGGGTTGGCTACGAGCAGTACTTC
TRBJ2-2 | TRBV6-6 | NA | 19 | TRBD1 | CASSQGQGQSGGSTGELFF | TGTGCCAGCAGTCAGGGACAGGGGCAATCTGGGGGGTCCACCGGGGAGCTGTTTTTT
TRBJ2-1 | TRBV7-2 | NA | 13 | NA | CASSRTLYNEQFF | TGTGCCAGCAGCCGTACTCTCTACAATGAGCAGTTCTTC
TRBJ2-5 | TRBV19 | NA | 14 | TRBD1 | CASSDRVRRETQYF | TGTGCCAGTAGCGACAGGGTGAGGAGAGAGACCCAGTACTTC
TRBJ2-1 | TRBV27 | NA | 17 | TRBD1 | CASSSYGLGLQGDEQFF | TGTGCCAGCAGTTCCTATGGGCTGGGGCTCCAGGGGGATGAGCAGTTCTTC
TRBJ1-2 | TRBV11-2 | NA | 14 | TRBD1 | CASTPTGTVYGYTF | TGTGCCAGCACACCCACCGGGACAGTTTATGGCTACACCTTC
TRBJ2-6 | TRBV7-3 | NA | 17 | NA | CASSLNGAHSGANVLTF | TGTGCCAGCAGCTTAAACGGAGCGCACTCTGGGGCCAACGTCCTGACTTTC
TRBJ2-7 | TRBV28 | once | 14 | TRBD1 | CASSLGTAGHEQYF | TGTGCCAGCAGTTTAGGGACAGCTGGCCACGAGCAGTACTTC
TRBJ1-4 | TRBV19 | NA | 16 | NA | CASSLPGSPSNEKLFF | TGTGCCAGTAGTCTGCCCGGGAGTCCTTCTAATGAAAAACTGTTTTTT
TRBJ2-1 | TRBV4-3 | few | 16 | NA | CASSQEVAVTYNEQFF | TGCGCCAGCAGCCAAGAGGTAGCGGTTACCTACAATGAGCAGTTCTTC
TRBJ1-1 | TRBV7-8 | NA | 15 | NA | CASSPSGPQNTEAFF | TGTGCCAGCAGCCCCTCAGGCCCCCAGAACACTGAAGCTTTCTTT
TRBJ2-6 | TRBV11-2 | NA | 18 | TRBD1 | CASSSKWDRFSGANVLTF | TGTGCCAGCAGCTCCAAGTGGGACAGGTTCTCTGGGGCCAACGTCCTGACTTTC
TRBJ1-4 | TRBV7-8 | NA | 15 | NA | CASSLERVVIEKLFF | TGTGCCAGCAGCTTAGAGAGGGTGGTGATTGAAAAACTGTTTTTT
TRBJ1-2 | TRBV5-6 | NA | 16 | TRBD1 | CASSLEGTGQGFGYTF | TGTGCCAGCAGCTTGGAAGGGACAGGGCAGGGGTTTGGCTACACCTTC
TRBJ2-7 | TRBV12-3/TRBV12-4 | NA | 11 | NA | CASSSFYEQYF | TGTGCCAGCAGTTCTTTCTACGAGCAGTACTTC
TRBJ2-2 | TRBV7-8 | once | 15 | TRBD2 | CASPSTSGTTGELFF | TGTGCCAGCCCCAGTACTAGCGGGACGACCGGGGAGCTGTTTTTT
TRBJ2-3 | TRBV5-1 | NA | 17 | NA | CASSSGPGRGSTDTQYF | TGCGCCAGCAGCTCTGGCCCAGGGAGGGGGAGCACAGATACGCAGTATTTT
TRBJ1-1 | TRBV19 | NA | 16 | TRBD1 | CASSIVSTGGGTEAFF | TGTGCCAGTAGTATAGTTAGTACAGGGGGCGGCACTGAAGCTTTCTTT
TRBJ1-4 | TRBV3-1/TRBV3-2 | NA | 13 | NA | CASGGGGPEKLFF | TGTGCCAGCGGGGGAGGGGGACCCGAAAAACTGTTTTTT
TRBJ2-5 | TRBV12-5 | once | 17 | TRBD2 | CASGQITSGSRGETQYF | TGTGCTAGTGGTCAAATAACTAGCGGGAGTAGGGGGGAGACCCAGTACTTC
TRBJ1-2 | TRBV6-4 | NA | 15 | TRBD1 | CASSQDSGGAWGYTF | TGTGCCAGCAGCCAGGACTCAGGGGGCGCTTGGGGCTACACCTTC